The entry below gives a single T cell receptor beta chain sequence along with its context. Its antigen is as yet unknown. This specimen belongs to a study of radiation and T cells in renal cell carcinoma. Study-wide results and caveats: Intratumoral heterogeneity was not captured in these 0.75 to 1 g regions. No pretreatment tumor biopsies were available for baseline clonotypes.

The CDR3 spans 15 residues. Germline CDR1 SGDLS, CDR2 YYNGEE. V was clipped by 4 bases and J by 10 bases; unmatched bases: 9. Produced via immunoSEQ multiplex PCR; TCRdb's table is partial and in-frame only. The repertoire includes some 10,000 clones, over 55% of them detected once, and around 15% sits in the top ten. As to treatment: 15 Gy SBRT to primary tumor, nephrectomy 4 weeks later. Nephrectomy followed 15 Gy stereotactic body radiation by 4 weeks. The tumor was a clear cell renal cell carcinoma. The chain couples TRBV9 to TRBJ1-6, with 9 positions matching TRBD1. Sample: tumor tissue, taken from a patient whose treatment included radiotherapy and nephrectomy. The TCR originated in a woman aged 45-59 years with renal cell carcinoma. CDR3 loop: CASSPTGTGYSPLHF. The CDR3 DNA reads TGTGCCAGCAGCCCGACCGGGACAGGGTACTCACCCCTCCACTTT.